These 17 T cell receptor beta chains share one sample of origin, sequenced in a study of cytotoxic CD8 clonotypes in ibrutinib-treated CLL. Clones were read by immunoSEQ multiplex PCR, and TCRdb kept only the in-frame ones, dropping some. The table lists over 15,000 clones, 81% of them singletons. The sample consisted of PBMCs, taken before ibrutinib treatment. The receptors were gathered from a human donor with chronic lymphocytic leukemia.

The chain has TRBV7-2 and TRBJ1-2; D is unclear. Trimming removed 1 base at V and 8 bases at J, with 11 bases between. Germline loops: CDR1 SGHTA, CDR2 FQGNSA. The CDR3 runs 13 residues. The CDR3 loop reads CASSLDLAWGYTF. CDR3 sequence (DNA): TGTGCCAGCAGCTTAGATCTGGCTTGGGGCTACACCTTC.

This chain joins TRBV19 and TRBJ2-1, with D perhaps TRBD1 (5 bases). Looked up from germline, CDR1 is LNHDA and CDR2 is SQIVND (reference sequence). V gave up 1 base and J gave up 2 bases, with 9 bases separating them. This CDR3 contains 15 residues. The CDR3 bases are TGTGCCAGTAGTATAGTAGGGGTAACCTACAATGAGCAGTTCTTC. Residues: CASSIVGVTYNEQFF.

Only a few counts were recorded for this clone. V and J are TRBV7-2 and TRBJ1-6, with 7 bases that match TRBD1. The CDR3 is 15 amino acids. Trimming took 2 bases from V and 8 from J; bases not matched to a gene: 6. Looked up from germline, CDR1 is SGHTA and CDR2 is FQGNSA. CDR3 sequence reads: CASSLRGLSDSPLHF. CDR3 DNA sequence: TGTGCCAGCAGCTTAAGGGGGCTCTCGGATTCACCCCTCCACTTT.

The V gene is TRBV28, the J gene TRBJ1-2, with TRBD1 as a possible D gene (5 bases). This CDR3 comprises 15 residues. The germline CDR1 and CDR2 sequences are MDHEN and SYDVKM. The germline V and J ends were trimmed by 7 bases and 2 bases, with 17 bases remaining between them. The CDR3 coding sequence is TGTGCCAGCACCTCACTCGGGGGATGGAACTATGGCTACACCTTC. Its protein product is CASTSLGGWNYGYTF.

The chain links TRBV6-6 to TRBJ1-1; TRBD1 matches 9 bases. With V trimmed by 2 bases and J by 7 bases, 2 bases remained unmatched. This CDR3 comprises 13 residues. Germline CDR1 reads MNHNY; CDR2 reads SVGAGI (reference sequence). The CDR3 protein is CASSYPGQGEAFF. In nucleotides, the CDR3 is TGTGCCAGCAGTTACCCGGGACAGGGTGAAGCTTTCTTT.

J is TRBJ2-1 and V is TRBV6-1, with a weak D call TRBD2 (6 bases). The CDR3 extends over 15 amino acids. V was cut by 5 bases and J by 7 bases, with 18 bases left in between. Germline CDR1 reads MNHNS; CDR2 reads SASEGT. The CDR3 DNA follows: TGTGCCAGCAGTTGGGACTCTTCGGGGCGGAATGAGCAGTTCTTC. This encodes CASSWDSSGRNEQFF.

The chain combines TRBV13 with TRBJ1-2; a possible D gene is TRBD1 (5 bases). V shed 4 bases and J shed 4 bases, with 16 bases lying between them. CDR1 and CDR2 (germline): PRHDT, FYEKMQ (reference sequence). The CDR3 totals 15 residues. DNA for the CDR3: TGTGCCAGCAGCTCACCCGGGACGGCCCTCTATGGCTACACCTTC. Translation gives CASSSPGTALYGYTF.

V gene TRBV11-2 combines with J gene TRBJ1-2; D perhaps matches TRBD1 (5 bases). The length of the CDR3 is 16 residues. Trimming took off 0 bases at V and 1 base at J, with 12 bases between the two ends. The germline V gene encodes CDR1 SGHAT and CDR2 FQNNGV. CDR3 bases: TGTGCCAGCAGCTTAGACAGGGTCGCGGGTAACTATGGCTACACCTTC. Its translation: CASSLDRVAGNYGYTF.

The chain uses TRBV28 and TRBJ1-3; 7 bases match TRBD1. Germline V gene data show CDR1 as MDHEN and CDR2 as SYDVKM. The CDR3 length is 16 residues. With 3 bases clipped from V and 2 bases from J, the junction kept 7 bases outside the gene matches. Written as DNA, the CDR3 is TGTGCCAGCAGTTTGGTTGTCGGGACAGCTGGAAACACCATATATTTT. The encoded protein is CASSLVVGTAGNTIYF.

The rearrangement links TRBV6-1 to TRBJ2-7, with 9 bases fitting TRBD1. This CDR3 is 14 amino acids long. V trimming: 6 bases; J trimming: 1 base; junction bases outside the gene matches: 4. CDR1 is MNHNS, CDR2 SASEGT, per germline. The chain's CDR3 is CASRRTGESYEQYF. CDR3 nucleotide sequence: TGTGCCAGCAGGAGGACAGGGGAATCCTACGAGCAGTACTTC.

This sequence joins TRBV5-1 and TRBJ2-5; 7 positions match TRBD2. V lost 1 base, J lost 4 bases, and 10 bases stayed unmatched. CDR3 size: 16 residues. Per germline, CDR1 SGHRS and CDR2 YFSETQ. The DNA of the CDR3 is TGCGCCAGCAGCTTGTTCGGGGGGTTAAGTGGAGAGACCCAGTACTTC. Protein: CASSLFGGLSGETQYF.

About this clone: Its ends do not fully match the called genes, so a read error is possible. The genes are TRBV7-9 and TRBJ2-5, with 8 bases that match TRBD1. CDR3 length equals 15 residues. Looked up from germline, CDR1 is SEHNR and CDR2 is FQNEAQ (reference sequence). The CDR3 is CASSHPGQGQEAQYF. The DNA of the CDR3 is TGTGCCAGCAGCCACCCAGGACAGGGCCAAGAGGCCCAGTACTTC.

V gene TRBV4-1 combines with J gene TRBJ2-6; D is unresolved. CDR1 and CDR2 from the germline V gene are MGHRA and YSYEKL. The CDR3 covers 15 residues. With 4 bases removed from V and 1 base from J, the gap between germline ends came to 8 bases. In DNA, the CDR3 is TGCGCCAGCAGCCCTATCCGATCTGGGGCCAACGTCCTGACTTTC. It yields the protein CASSPIRSGANVLTF.

V is TRBV5-4 and J is TRBJ1-6; 7 nucleotides line up with TRBD1. CDR1 is SGHNT, CDR2 YYREEE, per germline (reference sequence). The CDR3 runs to 17 residues. J lost 1 base, V lost 3 bases, and 7 bases had no gene match. The CDR3 region is CASSSATGRSYNSPLHF. In nucleotides, the CDR3 is TGTGCCAGCAGCTCCGCGACAGGGCGATCCTATAATTCACCCCTCCACTTT.

This clone was counted a single time. This chain joins TRBV19 and TRBJ2-3; 13 bases agree with TRBD2. Germline-derived CDR1 and CDR2 are LNHDA and SQIVND (reference sequence). The junction had 3 bases not matched to a gene; V was cut back by 5 bases and J by 1 base. The CDR3 totals 16 residues. CDR3 protein: CASSWGTSGGTDTQYF. In DNA form, the CDR3 reads TGTGCCAGTAGTTGGGGGACTAGCGGGGGCACAGATACGCAGTATTTT.

This chain uses TRBV27 with TRBJ1-1; no clear D gene. V was trimmed by 6 bases and J by 5 bases, leaving 13 bases between them. The CDR3 is made up of 13 amino acids. CDR1 MNHEY and CDR2 SMNVEV come from the germline V gene (reference sequence). In DNA form, the CDR3 reads TGTGCCAGCAGACTGGGGAGTGGGACTGAAGCTTTCTTT. Its translation is CASRLGSGTEAFF.

The rearrangement uses TRBV19 and TRBJ2-4; 12 positions match TRBD2. The V gene's germline CDR1 is LNHDA and CDR2 SQIVND (reference sequence). Germline trimming cut 5 bases from V and 7 bases from J; bases unmatched to any gene: 6. There are 15 residues in the CDR3. CDR3 bases: TGTGCCAGTAGTCCTAGCGGGGGGGTTCAGAACATTCAGTACTTC. Amino acids: CASSPSGGVQNIQYF.